This T cell receptor (beta chain) stems from a study of shared clonotypes between healthy human individuals (dated by TCRdb to about 2020). Concerning the study at large: The cohort comprised two women and a few men aged 18 to 49 years. For each donor, CD4 naive and CD4 memory were each given three plates, CD8 naive was given two plates, and CD8 memory was given one plate. To estimate repertoire size and how much clonotype sharing occurs between individuals, the study deeply sequenced the blood TCR repertoires of five healthy adults. Libraries were prepared and TCR repertoires were sequenced by different laboratories using diverse techniques, in order to increase sequencing depth and limit assay-specific biases. Leukapheresis yielded between about 0.94 and 9 billion PBMCs per donor. What the authors observed across the whole study: Pairwise subsampling indicated that sequencing depth was expected to affect the degree of clonotype sharing among donors. Clonotypes shared by all four sorted-subset donors showed higher generation probabilities than non-shared clonotypes. The small number of donors limited the genetic and exposure-history diversity represented. Estimated clonotype richness was generally larger for naive than for memory subsets. About 5% of naive CD4, around 3.5% of naive CD8, 2.3% of memory CD4, and 0.35% to 0.4% of memory CD8 clonotypes were shared across four donors. Even with the large sequencing depth, rarefaction of the sorted-subset datasets indicated that sequencing was incomplete. Sampling was restricted to blood, and TCR repertoires in tissue are likely to differ from TCR repertoires in blood.

The junction shows trimming of 0 bases on V and 4 bases on J, plus 16 bases between the germline ends. Its CDR3 holds 17 amino acids, cysteine through phenylalanine. CDR3 DNA only is kept here, 51 bases in frame from base 1. The germline V gene provides CDR1 MGHRA and CDR2 YSYEKL. Using the deep immunoSEQ assay, TCR CDR3 regions were amplified from genomic DNA by multiplex PCR. Genomic DNA extracted from each cell subset was distributed evenly over all wells of several immunoSEQ 96-well plates, and each plate served as one replicate. For sorted subsets, approximately 200 ng of genomic DNA, equivalent to roughly 30,000 T cell genomes, went into each replicate PCR. Purified libraries were quantified with a Qubit 3.0 fluorometer, sized on a Bioanalyzer 2100, and re-quantified with the KAPA Library Quantification kit. Every immunoSEQ 96-well plate was sequenced on a separate single-read 150-cycle Illumina NextSeq 550 flow cell. Per the original workflow: Because the immunoSEQ output held only junctional sequences and lacked quality scores, the filtering could not match the filtering applied to full-length reads. Sequences were annotated with PyIR, a Python wrapper for IgBLAST v1.9, and V/J genes and CDR3 were assigned using IMGT germline references. Reads were removed for weak V/J assignments (E-value above 1e-6), missing CDR3, stop codons, out-of-frame junctions, or ambiguous translated residues. V3J clonotypes were defined by identical inferred V gene, J gene, and CDR3 amino acid sequence. Percentage overlap between repertoires was calculated by dividing the number of shared unique clonotypes by the size of the smaller repertoire. Richness of each repertoire was evaluated using RTK rarefaction, the Chao1 estimator, and Recon v2.1 estimates of unobserved clonotypes. Generation probabilities were computed with OLGA for all TCRbeta clonotypes obtained by the gDNA method from a few donors. TCRdb took over this immuneACCESS table, retaining in-frame rearrangements with V and J assigned. Such tables are incomplete; in checked studies, under half of the missing clones stem from an unresolved V gene, and the remainder is unexplained. V and J calls and clone size are as listed in that table; D and trimming were resolved from the DNA. The sample profile shows 750,000 to 1,000,000 clones; around 93% of them were found once. The top ten clonotypes cover under 30% of the sample.

Of note for this clone: Its antigen is currently not known. Base qualities are not provided; no much larger clone lies one nucleotide away.

CD8 naive samples were obtained by positive selection for CCR7 among CD45RO-negative cells, yielding a CD45RA+CCR7+ population from which TemRA cells were excluded. Healthy HIV-negative adults with no recently reported acute infections or vaccinations were included as donors. Every donor was a Caucasian adult living in Nashville, Tennessee, USA. After blood collection by leukapheresis, PBMCs were isolated using Ficoll-Histopaque density gradient centrifugation and then cryopreserved in the vapor phase of liquid nitrogen. Analytical flow cytometry was used to check the purity and quantity of every magnetically sorted T cell population. Genomic DNA was isolated from each sorted fraction and quantified by UV absorbance on a Nanodrop 2000c.

Sequencing was done on a sample of naive CD8+ T cells sorted from blood. Interpreted using the paper, the cell subset or site label stands for: CD45RA+CCR7+. This clonotype originated in a man aged 30-40 years in good health. The V gene is TRBV4-1 and the J gene is TRBJ1-3; the best D guess is TRBD1, with 5 bases matching. The CDR3 in this case is CASSQEPDQGSGNTIYF. The nucleotide sequence reads TGCGCCAGCAGCCAAGAACCCGACCAGGGATCCGGAAACACCATATATTTT.